This is a list of T cell receptor beta chains from one sample in a study of graft-versus-host responses after intestinal transplantation. The data were produced by immunoSEQ multiplex PCR, yet TCRdb's version contains in-frame clones alone and is incomplete. The sample lists some 43,000 clones; about 95% were seen once. This sample comprised PBMCs, obtained 335 days after intestinal transplant. Receptors were obtained from a human patient who received an intestinal transplant, so some T cells may come from the graft donor. CDR3s include the opening cysteine and the closing phenylalanine or tryptophan. The D gene is left open where the match is weak. Where a row states a size, it is once, few, many or the class of an expanded clone; other rows omit it.

TRBJ1-2	.	.	TRBV7-3	CASSLTAESPFYGYTF	TGTGCCAGCAGCTTAACTGCCGAAAGCCCCTTCTATGGCTACACCTTC
TRBJ1-1	.	.	TRBV4-1	CASSQGGAVNTEAFF	TGCGCCAGCAGCCAAGGGGGGGCGGTAAACACTGAAGCTTTCTTT
TRBJ2-3	TRBD2	.	TRBV2	CASRRFSGSTDTQYF	TGTGCCAGCAGGAGATTTAGCGGGAGCACAGATACGCAGTATTTT
TRBJ2-1	.	.	TRBV4-1	CASSQVTAKYNEQFF	TGCGCCAGCAGCCAAGTTACAGCGAAGTACAATGAGCAGTTCTTC
TRBJ2-2	TRBD1	.	TRBV9	CASSVGGQGNTGELFF	TGTGCCAGCAGCGTAGGGGGACAGGGAAACACCGGGGAGCTGTTTTTT
TRBJ1-5	.	.	TRBV6-5	CASSYSWNQPQHF	TGTGCCAGCAGTTACTCGTGGAATCAGCCCCAGCATTTT
TRBJ2-7	.	.	TRBV19	CASTPRGSASYEQYF	TGTGCCAGTACTCCAAGGGGGTCTGCCTCCTACGAGCAGTACTTC
TRBJ2-7	TRBD1	.	TRBV7-9	CASSPTGVEQYF	TGTGCCAGCAGCCCAACAGGGGTCGAGCAGTACTTC
TRBJ2-7	.	.	TRBV5-4	CASSFGASEQYF	TGTGCCAGCAGCTTCGGGGCCTCCGAGCAGTACTTC
TRBJ1-5	.	.	TRBV5-4	CASSLGVNQPQHF	TGTGCCAGCAGCTTGGGGGTAAACCAGCCCCAGCATTTT
TRBJ1-5	.	.	TRBV6-4	CASSEAYSNQPQHF	TGTGCCAGCAGTGAAGCATATAGCAATCAGCCCCAGCATTTT
TRBJ2-7	.	.	TRBV29-1	CSVECEDYEQYF	TGCAGCGTTGAATGTGAAGACTACGAGCAGTACTTC
TRBJ1-2	TRBD1	.	TRBV6-5	CASSLIRGRGYGYTF	TGTGCCAGCAGCCTTATCAGGGGGCGAGGCTATGGCTACACCTTC
TRBJ2-5	.	.	TRBV14	CASSQVGVAFGETQYF	TGTGCCAGCAGCCAAGTCGGGGTCGCCTTTGGGGAGACCCAGTACTTC
TRBJ2-5	TRBD2	.	TRBV30	CAWTTSGRRETQYF	TGTGCCTGGACGACTAGCGGGAGGCGGGAGACCCAGTACTTC
TRBJ1-4	.	.	TRBV6-1	CASEDRSNEKLFF	TGTGCCAGCGAGGACAGATCTAATGAAAAACTGTTTTTT
TRBJ1-2	TRBD1	.	TRBV29-1	CSVNTGQGADYGYTF	TGCAGCGTTAATACTGGGCAGGGGGCAGACTATGGCTACACCTTC
TRBJ1-5	.	.	TRBV6-5	CASSYSFSSNQPQHF	TGTGCCAGCAGTTACTCCTTCAGTAGCAATCAGCCCCAGCATTTT
TRBJ2-7	.	once	TRBV5-1	CASSLVGKLAFSYEQYF	TGCGCCAGCAGCTTGGTGGGCAAATTAGCCTTCTCCTACGAGCAGTACTTC
TRBJ2-7	.	.	TRBV7-9	CASTSGSVYEQYF	TGTGCCAGCACCTCAGGATCCGTCTACGAGCAGTACTTC
TRBJ2-1	TRBD1	.	TRBV5-5	CASSGRQGPYNEQFF	TGTGCCAGCAGCGGACGACAGGGACCCTACAATGAGCAGTTCTTC
TRBJ1-5	TRBD1	.	TRBV30	CACHRDRDLNPSNQPQHF	TGTGCCTGTCACCGGGACAGGGACCTGAATCCTAGCAATCAGCCCCAGCATTTT
TRBJ1-3	.	.	TRBV12-2	CAELRRSGNTIYF	TGTGCGGAACTAAGAAGGTCTGGAAACACCATATATTTT